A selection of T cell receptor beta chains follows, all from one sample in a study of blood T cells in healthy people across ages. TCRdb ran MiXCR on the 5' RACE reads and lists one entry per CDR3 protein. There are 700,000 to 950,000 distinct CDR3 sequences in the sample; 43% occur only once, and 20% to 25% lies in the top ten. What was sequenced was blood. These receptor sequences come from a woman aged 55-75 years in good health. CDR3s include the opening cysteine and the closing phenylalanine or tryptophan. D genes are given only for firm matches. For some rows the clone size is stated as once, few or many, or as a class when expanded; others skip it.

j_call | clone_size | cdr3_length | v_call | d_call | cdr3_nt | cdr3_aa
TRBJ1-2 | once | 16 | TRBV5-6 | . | TGTGCCAGCAGCTTGGATTTGGGAGCCAGCCTTTCTGGCTACACCTTC | CASSLDLGASLSGYTF
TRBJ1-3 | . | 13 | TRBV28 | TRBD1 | TGTGCCAGCAGTTCCTACAGGGGGGACACCATATATTTT | CASSSYRGDTIYF
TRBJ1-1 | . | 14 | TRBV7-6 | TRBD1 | TGTGCCAGCAGCTCCACCGGACAGGGTAAAGGAGCTTTCTTT | CASSSTGQGKGAFF
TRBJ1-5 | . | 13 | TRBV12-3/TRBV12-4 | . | TGTGCCAGCAGTCAAGGGATAGCTCAGCCCCAGCATTTT | CASSQGIAQPQHF
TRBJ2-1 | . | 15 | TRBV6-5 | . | TGTGCCAGCAGTTACTCTGGCAGGTCCTACAATGAGCAGTTCTTC | CASSYSGRSYNEQFF
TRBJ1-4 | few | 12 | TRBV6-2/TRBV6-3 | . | TGTGCCAGCAGTGAGGAAGGGTGGAAACTGTTTTTT | CASSEEGWKLFF
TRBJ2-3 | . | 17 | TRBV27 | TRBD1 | TGTGCCAGCAGTCAGATTCCAGGGGGCTCTAGCACAGATACGCAGTATTTT | CASSQIPGGSSTDTQYF
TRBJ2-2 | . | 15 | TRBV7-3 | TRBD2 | TGTGCCAGCAGCGGACGAGCGGGGGGGCCCGGGGAGCTGTTTTTT | CASSGRAGGPGELFF
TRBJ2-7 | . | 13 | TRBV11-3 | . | TGTGCCAGCAGCCCCCTGGGGGGCCACGAGCAGTACTTC | CASSPLGGHEQYF
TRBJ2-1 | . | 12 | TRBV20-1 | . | TGCAGTGCCCCAGGGGTATCCAATGAGCAGTTCTTC | CSAPGVSNEQFF
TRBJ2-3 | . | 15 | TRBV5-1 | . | TGCGCCAGCAGCGAAGGACCCGGGGTGGAAGATACGCAGTATTTT | CASSEGPGVEDTQYF
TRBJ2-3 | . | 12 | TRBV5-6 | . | TGTGCCAGCAGCTCCTCCCCAGATACGCAGTATTTT | CASSSSPDTQYF
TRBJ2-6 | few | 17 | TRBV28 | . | TGTGCCAGCGGATCAGCCAGGTTAACCTCTGGGGCCAACGTCCTGACTTTC | CASGSARLTSGANVLTF
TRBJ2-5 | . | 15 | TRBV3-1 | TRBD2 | TGTGCCAGCAGCCGACTAGCGGGAGATCAGGGGACCCAGTACTTC | CASSRLAGDQGTQYF
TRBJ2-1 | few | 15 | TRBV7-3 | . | TGTGCCAGCAGCTTAATCGGCGGGACGGGTCATGAGCAGTTCTTC | CASSLIGGTGHEQFF
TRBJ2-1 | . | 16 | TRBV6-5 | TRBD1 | TGTGCCAGCAGTTACTACCGGGACAGGGACTACAATGAGCAGTTCTTC | CASSYYRDRDYNEQFF
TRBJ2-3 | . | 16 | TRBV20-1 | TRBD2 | TGCACTGCTAGGTTCTCAGCGGGAGGCACCACAGATACGCAGTATTTT | CTARFSAGGTTDTQYF
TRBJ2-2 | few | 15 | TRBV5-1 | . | TGCGCCAGCAGCGTAATCTCAGGGAGTGGCGGGGAGCTGTTTTTT | CASSVISGSGGELFF
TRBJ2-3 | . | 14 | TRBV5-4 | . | TGTGCCAGCAGCTGGTCAGGGAACACAGATACGCAGTATTTT | CASSWSGNTDTQYF
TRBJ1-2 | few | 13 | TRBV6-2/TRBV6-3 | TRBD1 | TGTGCCAGCAGTCCACAGGGGCAAAGTGGCTACACCTTC | CASSPQGQSGYTF
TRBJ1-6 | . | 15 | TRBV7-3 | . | TGTGCCAGCAGCTACAATGACGGTTATAATTCACCCCTCCACTTT | CASSYNDGYNSPLHF
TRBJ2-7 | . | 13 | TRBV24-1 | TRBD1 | TGTGCCACCAGCGACAGGGGGCACTACGAGCAGTACTTC | CATSDRGHYEQYF
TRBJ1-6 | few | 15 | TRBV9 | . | TGTGCCAGCAGCGTATCACTAAACCCTAATTCACCCCTCCACTTT | CASSVSLNPNSPLHF
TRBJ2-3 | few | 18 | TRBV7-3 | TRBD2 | TGTGCCAGCAGCTTAAACCCCAGCGGGGGCGCCAGCACAGATACGCAGTATTTT | CASSLNPSGGASTDTQYF
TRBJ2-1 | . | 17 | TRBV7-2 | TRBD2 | TGTGCCAGCAGCCAGAGCCCCGGAAGCGGGAGACAGAATGAGCAGTTCTTC | CASSQSPGSGRQNEQFF
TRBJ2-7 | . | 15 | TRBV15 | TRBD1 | TGTGCCACCAGCAGAGAACAGGGGGCATCGGGCGAGCAGTACTTC | CATSREQGASGEQYF
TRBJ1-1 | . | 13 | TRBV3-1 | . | TGTGCCAGCAGCACACAGATGAACACTGAAGCTTTCTTT | CASSTQMNTEAFF
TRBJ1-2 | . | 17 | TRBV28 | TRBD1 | TGTGCCAGCAGTTTAACAGGGGGCGTTAGACTTAACTATGGCTACACCTTC | CASSLTGGVRLNYGYTF
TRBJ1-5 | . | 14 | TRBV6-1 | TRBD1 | TGTGCCAGCAGTGGGGACAGGTTTGGACAGCCCCAGCATTTT | CASSGDRFGQPQHF
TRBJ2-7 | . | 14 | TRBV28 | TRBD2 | TGTGCCAGCAGTTATAGCGGGAGTGAGTACGAGCAGTACTTC | CASSYSGSEYEQYF
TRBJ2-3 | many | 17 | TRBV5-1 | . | TGCGCCAGCAGCTTGGTACCTAGACAGACTAGCACAGATACGCAGTATTTT | CASSLVPRQTSTDTQYF
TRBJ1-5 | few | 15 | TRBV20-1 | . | TGCAGTGCTCGACAGGAGGTTTCCGGAAATCAGCCCCAGCATTTT | CSARQEVSGNQPQHF
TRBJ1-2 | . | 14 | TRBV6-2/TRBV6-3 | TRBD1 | TGTGCCAGCAGTGACAGGGGAGCGAACTATGGCTACACCTTC | CASSDRGANYGYTF